Described below is a single T cell receptor (beta chain) sequence and its context. Authors' methods: Quantification of nucleated cells was approximated via reference gene primer amplification. Libraries were prepared by immunoSEQ multiplex PCR; TCRdb keeps only in-frame clonotypes and omits some of them. The DNA was the basis for D and trimming; V, J and clone size are from that table. Of more than 90,000 clones in the sample, roughly nine tenths were seen once. Germline CDR1 LNHDA, CDR2 SQIVND (reference sequence). Trimming cost V 1 base and J 3 bases, with 7 bases left between them. This CDR3 spans 14 amino acids. The sample originates from a study of blood T cell repertoires in COVID-19. Background on the study: From T cells, B-cell-depleted T cells, or PBMCs came the material, which was cDNA or gDNA.

This chain uses TRBV19 with TRBJ1-5; no clear D. Sequencing was done on a sample of peripheral blood. The clonotype comes from a human donor in a cohort sampled during active COVID-19. The DNA of the CDR3 is TGTGCCAGTAGTATAGGGCAGAACAATCAGCCCCAGCATTTT. As protein: CASSIGQNNQPQHF.